The T cell receptor (beta chain) under discussion was sequenced for a study of cytomegalovirus exposure and HLA in healthy donors. Measured with immunoSEQ multiplex PCR; TCRdb has only the in-frame clones, and not every one. Of roughly 60,000 clones listed, just under 95% were seen once; the top ten hold 2% to 2.5%. After removal of 8 bases from V and 6 bases from J, the junction contained 7 bases not matched to a gene. This CDR3 region has 14 residues. Germline-derived CDR1 and CDR2 are MRHNA and SNTAGT. A remark on this clone: Its antigen is still unknown.

Overall study findings and caveats: Both high specificity and high sensitivity reportedly marked the classifier's diagnosis of cytomegalovirus status.

This receptor was obtained from a man aged 18 to 29 in good health and CMV-seronegative. The sample comprised PBMCs. The V call is TRBV6-4, the J call TRBJ2-2, with 9 bases aligning to TRBD2. CDR3 residues: CASPGTSCAGELFF. CDR3 bases: TGTGCCAGCCCCGGGACTAGCTGCGCCGGGGAGCTGTTTTTT.